This T cell receptor beta chain comes out of a study of OX40 agonist ivuxolimab in advanced cancers. Study-level information: A mean age of approximately 58 years, range roughly 20 to 85, was recorded, and around 85% were male. Study observations and caveats: The average count of expanded clones was higher among CD8+ T cells than among CD4+.

Autoimmune disease history or systemic immunosuppression disqualified patients. This clone was found a few times. Its antigen is still unknown. Sequencing was performed with immunoSEQ multiplex PCR; in TCRdb, only in-frame clones are kept and a portion is missing. The sample contains about 82,000 clones, around four fifths of which appear only once. V was cut by 4 bases and J by 15 bases, with 20 bases left in between. Germline CDR1 is SGDLS and CDR2 is YYNGEE. The CDR3 totals 13 residues. The TCR was taken from an adult with an advanced solid tumor such as melanoma, head and neck, liver or kidney cancer. V is TRBV9 and J is TRBJ2-1; D is possibly TRBD1 or TRBD2 (5 bases each). This specimen consisted of CD4+ or CD8+ T cells sorted from blood, obtained in a trial of the OX40 agonist ivuxolimab. The CDR3 nucleotides are TGTGCCAGCAGCCTAGGCATATCGGGACCACCGTTCTTC. Residues: CASSLGISGPPFF. Full variable domain (missing parts from reference TRBV9 and TRBJ2-1): DSGVTQTPKHLITATGQRVTLRCSPRSGDLSVYWYQQSLDQGLQFLIQYYNGEERAKGNILERFSAQQFPDLHSELNLSSLELGDSALYFCASSLGISGPPFFGPGTRLTVL.